Sequencing of this T cell receptor (beta chain) was carried out in a study of long-term antiretroviral therapy in people with HIV. Study context: By about a decade, the earliest samples predate the 2015 immediate-ART recommendation.

The authors ran the immunoSEQ assay, v3.0, at survey level. Assay: immunoSEQ multiplex PCR; the TCRdb copy retains only in-frame clones and omits some. The sample lists about 39,000 clones; 75% to 90% were seen once. This clone has a handful of counts. Its target is unknown. The study's findings and limits: ART adherence, viral resistance and therapy changes went unrecorded. The study found narrower CDR3 length ranges in HIV repertoires than in controls.

Germline V gene data show CDR1 as MNHEY and CDR2 as SVGAGI. Trimming pared 5 bases from V and 2 bases from J, leaving 9 bases between. The CDR3 is made up of 14 amino acids. Until DNA extraction, the samples held between roughly 1-10 million cryopreserved PBMC. J is TRBJ2-2 and V is TRBV6-5, with D unresolved. The specimen comprised unsorted PBMCs, sampled 3.1 years after starting antiretroviral therapy. The TCR comes from a woman between 45 and 60 years old with HIV. CDR3 region: CASSPTPNTGELFF. The CDR3 region has the DNA TGTGCCAGCAGTCCAACACCTAACACCGGGGAGCTGTTTTTT.